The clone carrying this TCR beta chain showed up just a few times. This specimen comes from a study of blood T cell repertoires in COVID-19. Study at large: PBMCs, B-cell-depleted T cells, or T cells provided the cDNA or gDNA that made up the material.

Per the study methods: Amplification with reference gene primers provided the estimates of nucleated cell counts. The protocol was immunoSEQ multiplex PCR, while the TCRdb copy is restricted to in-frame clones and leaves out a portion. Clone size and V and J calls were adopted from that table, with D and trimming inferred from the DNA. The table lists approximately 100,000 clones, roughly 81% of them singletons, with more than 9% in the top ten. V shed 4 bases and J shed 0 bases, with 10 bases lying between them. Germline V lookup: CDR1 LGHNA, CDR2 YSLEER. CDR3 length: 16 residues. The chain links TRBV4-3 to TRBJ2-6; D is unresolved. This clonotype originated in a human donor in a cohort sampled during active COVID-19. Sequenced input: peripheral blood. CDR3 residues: CASSRVYGSGANVLTF. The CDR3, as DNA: TGCGCCAGCAGCCGCGTATACGGCTCTGGGGCCAACGTCCTGACTTTC.